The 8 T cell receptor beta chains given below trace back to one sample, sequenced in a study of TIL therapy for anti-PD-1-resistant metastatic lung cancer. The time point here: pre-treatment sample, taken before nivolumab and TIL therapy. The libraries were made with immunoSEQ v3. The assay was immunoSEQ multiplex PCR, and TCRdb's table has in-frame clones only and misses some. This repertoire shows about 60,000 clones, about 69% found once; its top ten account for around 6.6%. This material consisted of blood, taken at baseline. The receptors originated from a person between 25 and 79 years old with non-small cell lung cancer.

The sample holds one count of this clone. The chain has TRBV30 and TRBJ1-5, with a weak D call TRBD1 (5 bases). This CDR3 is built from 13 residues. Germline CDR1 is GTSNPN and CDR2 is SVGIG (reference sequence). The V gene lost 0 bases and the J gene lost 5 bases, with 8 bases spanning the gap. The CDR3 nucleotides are TGTGCCTGGAGTGTCGGGGCCGATCAGCCCCAGCATTTT. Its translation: CAWSVGADQPQHF.

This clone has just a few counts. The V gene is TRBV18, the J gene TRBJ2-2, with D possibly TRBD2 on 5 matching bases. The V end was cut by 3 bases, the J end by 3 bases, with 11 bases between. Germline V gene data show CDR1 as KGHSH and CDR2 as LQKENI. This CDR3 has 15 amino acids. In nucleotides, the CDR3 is TGTGCCAGCTCACCCCTGGACTCGTACACCGGGGAGCTGTTTTTT. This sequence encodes CASSPLDSYTGELFF.

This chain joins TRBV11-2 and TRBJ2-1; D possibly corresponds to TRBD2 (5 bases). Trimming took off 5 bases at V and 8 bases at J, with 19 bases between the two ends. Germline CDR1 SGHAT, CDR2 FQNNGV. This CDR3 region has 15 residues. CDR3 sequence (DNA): TGTGCCAGCAGCCCCCCAGAGGGCCTAAGACATGAGCAGTTCTTC. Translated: CASSPPEGLRHEQFF.

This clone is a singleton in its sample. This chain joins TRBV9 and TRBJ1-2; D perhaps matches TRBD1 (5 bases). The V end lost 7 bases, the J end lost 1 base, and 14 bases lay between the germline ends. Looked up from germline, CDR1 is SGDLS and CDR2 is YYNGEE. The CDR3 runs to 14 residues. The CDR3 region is CASAADSYNYGYTF. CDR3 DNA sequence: TGTGCCAGCGCCGCCGACAGCTATAACTATGGCTACACCTTC.

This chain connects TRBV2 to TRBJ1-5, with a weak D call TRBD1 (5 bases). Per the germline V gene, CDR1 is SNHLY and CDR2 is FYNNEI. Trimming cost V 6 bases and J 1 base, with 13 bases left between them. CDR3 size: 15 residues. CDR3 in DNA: TGTGCCAGCAGGGGGGTGGGCGGAAGCAATCAGCCCCAGCATTTT. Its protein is CASRGVGGSNQPQHF.

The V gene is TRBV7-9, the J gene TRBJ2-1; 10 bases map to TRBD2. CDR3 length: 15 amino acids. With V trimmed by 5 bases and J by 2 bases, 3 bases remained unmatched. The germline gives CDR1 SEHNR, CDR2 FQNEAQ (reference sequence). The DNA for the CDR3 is TGTGCCAGCAGCCCTGGACTAGCGGCCTACAATGAGCAGTTCTTC. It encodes CASSPGLAAYNEQFF.

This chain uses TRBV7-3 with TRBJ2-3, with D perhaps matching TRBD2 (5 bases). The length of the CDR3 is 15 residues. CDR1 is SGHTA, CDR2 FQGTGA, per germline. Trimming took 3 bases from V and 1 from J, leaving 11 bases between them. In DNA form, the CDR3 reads TGTGCCAGCAGCTTCAGCCGGGATCGCACAGATACGCAGTATTTT. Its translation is CASSFSRDRTDTQYF. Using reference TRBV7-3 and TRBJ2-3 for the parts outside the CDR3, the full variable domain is GAGVSQTPSNKVTEKGKYVELRCDPISGHTALYWYRQSLGQGPEFLIYFQGTGAADDSGLPNDRFFAVRPEGSVSTLKIQRTERGDSAVYLCASSFSRDRTDTQYFGPGTRLTVL.

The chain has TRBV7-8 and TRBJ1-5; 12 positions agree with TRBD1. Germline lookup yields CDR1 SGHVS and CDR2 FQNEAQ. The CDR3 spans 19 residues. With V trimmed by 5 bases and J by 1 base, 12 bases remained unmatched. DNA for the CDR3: TGTGCCAGCAGCCCCTTACTTGGGACAGGGGGCGCGAGCAATCAGCCCCAGCATTTT. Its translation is CASSPLLGTGGASNQPQHF.